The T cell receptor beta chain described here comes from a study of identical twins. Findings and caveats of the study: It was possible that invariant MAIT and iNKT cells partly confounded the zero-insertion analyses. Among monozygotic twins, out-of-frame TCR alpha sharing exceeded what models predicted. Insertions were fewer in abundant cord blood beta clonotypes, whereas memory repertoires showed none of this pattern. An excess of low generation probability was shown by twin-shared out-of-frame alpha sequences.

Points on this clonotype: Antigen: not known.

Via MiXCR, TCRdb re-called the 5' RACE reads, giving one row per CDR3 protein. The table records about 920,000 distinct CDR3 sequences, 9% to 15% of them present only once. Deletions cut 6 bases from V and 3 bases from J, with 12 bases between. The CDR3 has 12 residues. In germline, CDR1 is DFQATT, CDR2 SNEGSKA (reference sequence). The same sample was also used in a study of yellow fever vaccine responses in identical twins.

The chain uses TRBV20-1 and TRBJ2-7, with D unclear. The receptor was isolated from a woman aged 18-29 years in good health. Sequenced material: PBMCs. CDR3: CSATTELYEQYF. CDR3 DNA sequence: TGCAGTGCCACGACGGAGCTCTACGAGCAGTACTTC.